The present entry profiles one T cell receptor beta chain with its context. According to the study, genomic DNA was the template for TCR beta VDJ and CDR3 profiling. TCRdb itself ran the reads through MiXCR, one entry per CDR3 protein. The table lists 200,000 to 300,000 distinct CDR3 sequences, around 82% of them singletons. This specimen belongs to a study of CD8+CD57+ T cells in acquired aplastic anemia. With 3 bases removed from V and 14 bases from J, the gap between germline ends came to 25 bases. This CDR3 comprises 15 residues. In germline, CDR1 is SGHTA, CDR2 FQGNSA. Flow cytometry had shown expanded CD8+CD57+ cells in the patients chosen for sequencing.

The sequenced sample consisted of sorted CD4+, CD8+, or CD8+CD57+ T cells (not recorded which) from PBMCs. The TCR was taken from a human donor with aplastic anemia. The chain recombines TRBV7-2 with TRBJ1-2, with D hard to call. CDR3 loop: CASSLDSGANNEQTF. The CDR3 nucleotides read TGTGCCAGCAGCTTGGATAGCGGAGCCAACAATGAGCAGACCTTC.